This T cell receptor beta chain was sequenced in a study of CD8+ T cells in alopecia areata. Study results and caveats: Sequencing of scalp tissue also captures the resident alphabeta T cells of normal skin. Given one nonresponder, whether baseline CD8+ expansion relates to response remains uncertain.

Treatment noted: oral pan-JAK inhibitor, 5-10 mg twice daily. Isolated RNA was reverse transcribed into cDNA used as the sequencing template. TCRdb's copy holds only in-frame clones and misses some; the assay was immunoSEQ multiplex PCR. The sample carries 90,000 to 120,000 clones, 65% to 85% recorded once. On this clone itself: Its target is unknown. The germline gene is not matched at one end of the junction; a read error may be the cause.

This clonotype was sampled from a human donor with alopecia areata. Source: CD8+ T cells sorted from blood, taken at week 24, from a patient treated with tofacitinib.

CDR3 residues: CASSTGTGPSYEQYF. CDR3 DNA: TGTGCTAGCAGTACCGGGACAGGGCCTTCCTACGAGCAGTACTTC. The gene calls are TRBV7-7 and TRBJ2-7, with 9 bases that match TRBD1. Germline CDR1 and CDR2: SSHAT and FNYEAQ (reference sequence). This CDR3 contains 15 residues.